Described below is a single T cell receptor beta chain sequence and its context. Its antigen remains unidentified. TCRdb itself ran the RT-PCR reads through MiXCR, one entry per CDR3 protein. The sample contains over 400,000 distinct CDR3 sequences, approximately 11% of which appear only once. This record belongs to a study of response to subunit inactivated influenza vaccine. The study, taken as a whole, reports: Researchers suggested that each seasonal influenza vaccination recruits few new T cells.

Germline V gene sequence: CDR1 SGHAT, CDR2 FQNNGV. This CDR3 has 18 residues. Trimming shortened V by 5 bases and J by 4 bases, and 21 bases separated the two germline ends. V is TRBV11-2 and J is TRBJ1-6; possibly TRBD1 for D (5 bases). The origin of this receptor is a man between 45 and 60 years old who received an inactivated influenza vaccine. The sequences come from PBMCs from blood, collected about 40 days after vaccination. For the CDR3, the DNA is TGTGCCAGCAGCCCCTTCGGAGGGGCGACGCTTTATAATTCACCCCTCCACTTT. It codes for CASSPFGGATLYNSPLHF.